These 2 T cell receptor beta chains originate from one sample sequenced in a study of vaccination and CD4 T cells after COVID-19 (dated by TCRdb to between 2020 and 2023). Library preparation employed PCR. The instrument given in TCRdb is Illumina iSeq 100. DNA from cultured CD4+ T cells underwent TCR sequencing with the Oncomine TCR Beta short-read assay at the Johns Hopkins FTIC core. TCRdb trimmed the raw reads at Q25, called clones with MiXCR and kept productive beta chains. For every CDR3 protein sequence, its rows merge into one entry that carries the most common genes and DNA. A total of some 16,000 distinct CDR3 sequences appear in this sample, around two fifths of them only once. About 6% of the sample lies in the top ten. The meaning of the sample's treatment or condition label: approximately nine-day PBMC culture with coronavirus spike peptide pools or control peptides (ViraFEST assay).

Their antigen targets remain unknown. Sequencing used CD4+ T cells from blood, cultured in vitro, obtained after SARS-CoV-2 vaccination. The receptors originated from a human donor who had recovered from COVID-19.

This clonotype was counted once. The chain employs TRBV20-1 and TRBJ2-7, with D possibly TRBD2 on 5 matching bases. Trimming took off 3 bases at V and 0 bases at J, with 9 bases between the two ends. Germline CDR1 and CDR2: DFQATT and SNEGSKA (reference sequence). The CDR3 covers 13 residues. CDR3 DNA: TGCAGTGCTAGGACTATCTTCTCCTACGAGCAGTACTTC. It is translated as CSARTIFSYEQYF.

The rearrangement joins TRBV28 to TRBJ2-7; D unclear. Germline-derived CDR1 and CDR2 are MDHEN and SYDVKM. The CDR3 has 12 amino acids. Trimming removed 2 bases at V and 6 bases at J, with 8 bases between. In DNA form, the CDR3 reads TGTGCCAGCAGTTTAGTAGAACGCGAGCAGTACTTC. Residues: CASSLVEREQYF. Looking up the rest from reference TRBV28 and TRBJ2-7 gives the full variable domain: DVKVTQSSRYLVKRTGEKVFLECVQDMDHENMFWYRQDPGLGLRLIYFSYDVKMKEKGDIPEGYSVSREKKERFSLILESASTNQTSMYLCASSLVEREQYFGPGTRLTVT.